This T cell receptor (beta chain) appears in the sequencing data of a study of cytomegalovirus exposure and HLA in healthy donors. Study-wide results and limits: Despite most TCR sequences being rare, some public TCRs occurred in many donors. Several V segments, TRBV6-2 and TRBV6-3 among them, could not be told apart and were dropped. The authors later found TCR association rates varying by HLA locus, with DRB1 most and HLA-C fewest. TCR beta V- and J-gene trimming, according to a later analysis, was linked to a missense DCLRE1C variant.

This clone was detected a few times. The antigen is unknown. Other DNA sequences from this sample encode an identical CDR3 as well. Amplification used 60 Vbeta primers and 13 Jbeta primers. Generated by immunoSEQ multiplex PCR, the TCRdb table keeps only in-frame clones and is missing some. The table has around 86,000 clones, 7.6% seen once. The CDR3 sequence is 13 residues long. Germline V CDR1 and CDR2: SEHNR, FQNEAQ (reference sequence). With 5 bases removed from V and 9 bases from J, the gap between germline ends came to 16 bases. Input material: PBMCs. The TCR originated in a man aged 50 to 59 in good health and CMV-seronegative. V is TRBV7-9 and J is TRBJ2-5; D perhaps matches TRBD1 (7 bases). This CDR3 reads CASSTGEVVAQYF. In nucleotides, the CDR3 is TGTGCCAGCAGCACAGGGGAGGTTGTGGCCCAGTACTTC.